These T cell receptor beta chains were read from a single sample in a study of regulatory T cells in long-lasting Graves disease. TCRdb analysed the multiplex PCR reads with MiXCR anew, one entry per CDR3 protein. Of about 200,000 distinct CDR3 sequences listed, around 16% are singletons. The material was peripheral blood mononuclear cells (PBMCs), obtained at new diagnosis, from a patient treated with antithyroid drugs. The receptor set was obtained from a female donor with Graves disease. Each CDR3 is given with its conserved first and last residue. A D gene is named only where the DNA matches it firmly. Clone sizes are given selectively: once, few, many, or a class where the clone is expanded.

cdr3_aa | cdr3_nt | j_call | d_call | v_call | clone_size
CSVEDRPTWGSNEQFF | TGCAGCGTTGAAGATCGACCAACGTGGGGGTCGAATGAGCAGTTCTTC | TRBJ2-1 | NA | TRBV29-1 | many
CASSVYDRKMNTEAFF | TGTGCCAGCAGTGTATATGACAGGAAGATGAACACTGAAGCTTTCTTT | TRBJ1-1 | NA | TRBV27 | many
CASSFPTGTTGELFF | TGTGCCAGCAGCTTTCCGACAGGGACCACCGGGGAGCTGTTTTTT | TRBJ2-2 | TRBD1 | TRBV7-6 | many
CASSVEGTSGYPYEQYF | TGTGCCAGCAGCGTAGAGGGGACTAGCGGGTATCCATACGAGCAGTACTTC | TRBJ2-7 | TRBD2 | TRBV9 | once
CASSSRVGNTGELFF | TGTGCCAGCAGCTCCCGCGTTGGGAACACCGGGGAGCTGTTTTTT | TRBJ2-2 | NA | TRBV7-3 | many
CASSEGLNTEAFF | TGTGCCAGCAGCGAGGGCTTGAACACTGAAGCTTTCTTT | TRBJ1-1 | NA | TRBV6-2/TRBV6-3 | many
CASSLIPGRSTEAFF | TGTGCCAGCAGCCTCATTCCGGGACGCTCAACTGAAGCTTTCTTT | TRBJ1-1 | NA | TRBV27 | many
CATRGDRGKDEQFF | TGTGCCACCAGGGGGGACAGGGGGAAGGATGAGCAGTTCTTC | TRBJ2-1 | TRBD1 | TRBV24-1 | many
CASSEWTAYNEQFF | TGTGCCAGCAGTGAATGGACAGCCTACAATGAGCAGTTCTTC | TRBJ2-1 | NA | TRBV2 | many
CSALQGLYGYTF | TGCAGTGCTTTACAGGGGCTCTATGGCTACACCTTC | TRBJ1-2 | TRBD1 | TRBV20-1 | many
CASSEGLAGGVETQYF | TGTGCCAGCAGTGAGGGACTAGCGGGAGGTGTAGAGACCCAGTACTTC | TRBJ2-5 | TRBD2 | TRBV6-1 | NA
CASSWDGSYNEQFF | TGTGCCAGCAGCTGGGACGGTTCCTACAATGAGCAGTTCTTC | TRBJ2-1 | NA | TRBV7-9 | many
CASSGWRYNEQFF | TGTGCCAGTTCGGGGTGGCGTTACAATGAGCAGTTCTTC | TRBJ2-1 | NA | TRBV6-2/TRBV6-3 | many
CASRQGPSTGELFF | TGTGCCAGCAGACAAGGACCGTCCACCGGGGAGCTGTTTTTT | TRBJ2-2 | NA | TRBV12-3/TRBV12-4 | NA
CASSYSVGPDTQYF | TGTGCCAGCAGTTACTCGGTAGGGCCAGATACGCAGTATTTT | TRBJ2-3 | NA | TRBV6-5 | few
CAEEGGGYGYTF | TGTGCCGAAGAAGGGGGCGGCTATGGCTACACCTTC | TRBJ1-2 | TRBD1 | TRBV7-9 | many
CASSLWPPDNNEQFF | TGTGCCAGCAGTTTATGGCCCCCCGATAACAATGAGCAGTTCTTC | TRBJ2-1 | NA | TRBV27 | many
CASSPGLAGSEDTQYF | TGTGCCAGCTCACCGGGGCTAGCGGGTTCGGAAGATACGCAGTATTTT | TRBJ2-3 | TRBD2 | TRBV18 | many
CAISDLGDNSPLHF | TGTGCCATCAGTGACTTGGGGGATAATTCACCCCTCCACTTT | TRBJ1-6 | NA | TRBV10-3 | many
CASSDGTGPYEQYF | TGTGCCAGCTCCGACGGGACGGGACCCTACGAGCAGTACTTC | TRBJ2-7 | NA | TRBV18 | NA
CASSIDRGTTGYTF | TGTGCCAGTAGTATAGATAGGGGAACCACCGGCTACACCTTC | TRBJ1-2 | NA | TRBV19 | few
CASSLDRNYNEQFF | TGTGCCAGCAGTTTGGACCGTAACTACAATGAGCAGTTCTTC | TRBJ2-1 | NA | TRBV12-3/TRBV12-4 | NA
CSVPVGGLNEKLFF | TGCAGTGTTCCTGTGGGGGGGCTGAATGAAAAACTGTTTTTT | TRBJ1-4 | NA | TRBV20-1 | many
CASSSPGGLNYGYTF | TGTGCCAGCAGCTCCCCGGGGGGACTTAACTATGGCTACACCTTC | TRBJ1-2 | NA | TRBV7-9 | many
CASSLSGLRAFF | TGTGCCAGCAGTTTATCGGGGTTGCGGGCTTTCTTT | TRBJ1-1 | NA | TRBV28 | many
CASSRTRNTIYF | TGTGCCAGCAGCCGAACGAGGAACACCATATATTTT | TRBJ1-3 | NA | TRBV7-2 | few
CASSWRDRALLTRYNEQFF | TGTGCCAGCAGCTGGCGTGACAGGGCCCTTCTGACCAGATACAATGAGCAGTTCTTC | TRBJ2-1 | TRBD1 | TRBV7-9 | many
CASDSLGLAKNIQYF | TGTGCTAGTGATTCCCTCGGCTTAGCCAAAAACATTCAGTACTTC | TRBJ2-4 | NA | TRBV12-5 | NA
CASSSPGRNTEAFF | TGTGCCAGCAGCAGTCCGGGCCGGAACACTGAAGCTTTCTTT | TRBJ1-1 | NA | TRBV7-9 | many
CASVGQGGEQFF | TGTGCCAGCGTCGGACAGGGTGGTGAGCAGTTCTTC | TRBJ2-1 | TRBD1 | TRBV7-9 | many
CAISELDTGELFF | TGTGCCATCAGTGAACTTGACACCGGGGAGCTGTTTTTT | TRBJ2-2 | NA | TRBV10-3 | many
CSAKTSGSSYNEQFF | TGCAGTGCTAAAACCTCCGGGAGCTCCTACAATGAGCAGTTCTTC | TRBJ2-1 | NA | TRBV20-1 | many
CASSYGGQISYEQYF | TGTGCCAGCAGTTACGGGGGACAGATCTCCTACGAGCAGTACTTC | TRBJ2-7 | TRBD1 | TRBV6-2/TRBV6-3 | many
CSARSGEAGGFGYEQYF | TGCAGTGCTAGATCCGGGGAGGCGGGAGGGTTTGGCTACGAGCAGTACTTC | TRBJ2-7 | TRBD2 | TRBV20-1 | many
CAISESSGAGYNEQFF | TGTGCCATCAGTGAGTCGTCAGGGGCTGGCTACAATGAGCAGTTCTTC | TRBJ2-1 | NA | TRBV10-3 | many
CASSISTTDTQYF | TGTGCCAGTAGTATATCAACCACAGATACGCAGTATTTT | TRBJ2-3 | NA | TRBV19 | few
CATSAVRPSGTGELFF | TGTGCCACCAGTGCCGTCCGCCCGTCGGGCACCGGGGAGCTGTTTTTT | TRBJ2-2 | NA | TRBV24-1 | many